The T cell receptor (beta chain) under discussion was sequenced for a study of cytomegalovirus exposure and HLA in healthy donors. Study-level points and caveats: According to an earlier analysis, most TCR beta V segments yielded productive rearrangements about 87% or about 30% of the time. The analysis excluded some indistinguishable V segments, including TRBV6-2 and TRBV6-3. Near-uniform donor sequencing depth was presumed by presence/absence analyses. CMV serostatus was the sole immune exposure information available.

For this clone: The antigen is not known.

The CDR3 totals 15 residues. Germline CDR1 MDHEN, CDR2 SYDVKM. After removal of 4 bases from V and 5 bases from J, the junction contained 10 bases not matched to a gene. Researchers ran the PCR with 60 Vbeta and 13 Jbeta primers. TCRdb's table, derived via immunoSEQ multiplex PCR, lists solely in-frame clones and lacks some. In the table there are about 160,000 clones, 79% of which are singletons. The TCR originated in a man aged 45 to 65 in good health and CMV-seropositive. Sample: PBMCs. V usage is TRBV28 and J usage is TRBJ2-7; 8 nucleotides match TRBD2. In nucleotides, the CDR3 is TGTGCCAGCAGTTCCGGTGCGGGGGGCGCGGACGAGCAGTACTTC. The encoded protein is CASSSGAGGADEQYF.